Listed below are T cell receptor beta chains from one sample, sequenced in a study of CD8 T cells in ankylosing spondylitis. TCRdb re-called the 5' RACE reads with MiXCR, one entry per CDR3 protein. The sample contains approximately 400,000 distinct CDR3 sequences, 17% of which appear only once. Sequencing was performed on blood, either unsorted or a sorted T cell fraction (not recorded which). The receptors were gathered from a male donor with ankylosing spondylitis. Each CDR3 is given without its conserved first and last residue. Size values are once, few and many counts, or a class for expanded clones, and some rows have none.

TRBJ2-1,TRBV7-9,NA,ASSVGGLGLGPAEQF
TRBJ1-1,TRBV4-1,many,ASSQADTMNTEAF
TRBJ1-1,TRBV2,few,ADYRRLNTEAF
TRBJ2-3,TRBV11-2,NA,ASSLSTGGTDTQY
TRBJ1-5,TRBV2,NA,ASRQETGANQPQH
TRBJ2-7,TRBV15,few,ATSSLGSSYEQY
TRBJ2-1,TRBV5-1,few,ASSPGTSGARSYNEQF
TRBJ2-3,TRBV5-1,few,ASLSGGASTDTQY
TRBJ2-5,TRBV12-3/TRBV12-4,few,ASSRMRKAETQY
TRBJ2-7,TRBV20-1,NA,SAQRGQGTREQY
TRBJ2-7,TRBV6-5,NA,ASSYLGGYEQY
TRBJ2-3,TRBV4-2,NA,ASSQERTDNTDTQY
TRBJ2-1,TRBV5-1,many,ASSLSTGEGEQF
TRBJ2-1,TRBV3-1,few,ASSPLGDRGRDEQF
TRBJ2-7,TRBV7-9,NA,ASSLQNEQY
TRBJ1-6,TRBV5-1,NA,ASSLVAGGNSPLH
TRBJ2-1,TRBV20-1,few,SASTGSYAKGDNEQF
TRBJ2-5,TRBV20-1,few,SMDREGETQY
TRBJ2-1,TRBV28,NA,ASRIQGSSSEQF
TRBJ2-7,TRBV21-1,few,ASSKRGFYEQY
TRBJ1-6,TRBV7-8,few,ASQNNSPLH
TRBJ2-1,TRBV7-2,few,ASSRLSQYEQF
TRBJ2-7,TRBV6-2/TRBV6-3,few,ASSYSTGDSYEQY
TRBJ1-1,TRBV12-3/TRBV12-4,many,ASSFRGYTEAF
TRBJ2-1,TRBV20-1,few,SASGGKYNEQF
TRBJ2-1,TRBV5-6,NA,ASPQGTSGVNEQF
TRBJ1-1,TRBV30,few,AWKDGNTEAF
TRBJ1-2,TRBV20-1,NA,SARDSNLHGYT
TRBJ2-3,TRBV10-3,NA,AISEWGTSTDTQY